The 27 T cell receptor beta chains presented below share a single source sample, sequenced in a study of blood T cell repertoires in COVID-19 (dated by TCRdb to 2020 to 2022). Receptors were amplified or captured by the immunoSEQ multiplex PCR assay. In TCRdb, the immuneACCESS table is reduced to in-frame sequences with V and J assigned. These tables do not hold every clone; where another copy was compared, an unresolved V gene accounts for under half, and the others remain unexplained. The sample table holds around 280,000 clones, of which 90% were seen once. The ten top clones hold about 1.7% of the sample. What was sequenced was PBMCs or T cells enriched from blood (not recorded which). All receptors derive from a woman aged 18-29 years with acute COVID-19.

The J gene is TRBJ1-3, the V gene TRBV2, with D unclear. V lost 6 bases and J 0 bases, leaving 9 bases between the germline ends. This CDR3 has 14 amino acids. Germline V lookup: CDR1 SNHLY, CDR2 FYNNEI. The CDR3 sequence: CASRGDTSGNTIYF. CDR3 nucleotide sequence: TGTGCCAGCAGAGGTGACACCTCTGGAAACACCATATATTTT.

The genes are TRBV18 and TRBJ2-7; unclear D gene. CDR1 and CDR2 from the germline V gene are KGHSH and LQKENI. The V and J ends lost 6 bases and 0 bases respectively, with 12 bases between them. The CDR3 contains 14 residues. The CDR3: CASSPQEFSYEQYF. The CDR3 DNA is TGTGCCAGCTCGCCCCAGGAATTCTCCTACGAGCAGTACTTC.

This chain joins TRBV2 and TRBJ1-5, with no clear D. V dropped 2 bases and J dropped 6 bases, with 11 bases sitting between them. Germline V gene sequence: CDR1 SNHLY, CDR2 FYNNEI. The CDR3 is 14 residues long. Here the CDR3 reads CASSENLPGQPQHF. The CDR3 coding sequence is TGTGCCAGCAGTGAAAACTTACCCGGTCAGCCCCAGCATTTT.

J is TRBJ1-5 and V is TRBV2; a possible D gene is TRBD1 (5 bases). With 7 bases removed from V and 1 base from J, the gap between germline ends came to 14 bases. From germline, CDR1 is SNHLY and CDR2 FYNNEI. This CDR3 region has 15 residues. CDR3 in amino acids: CASNTGVMSNQPQHF. Written as DNA, the CDR3 is TGTGCCAGCAATACAGGTGTGATGAGCAATCAGCCCCAGCATTTT. Based on the CDR3 plus reference TRBV2 and TRBJ1-5, the full variable domain is EPEVTQTPSHQVTQMGQEVILRCVPISNHLYFYWYRQILGQKVEFLVSFYNNEISEKSEIFDDQFSVERPDGSNFTLKIRSTKLEDSAMYFCASNTGVMSNQPQHFGDGTRLSIL.

In this sample, this clone turned up once. V gene TRBV3-1 (or the pseudogene TRBV3-2) combines with J gene TRBJ2-7; 10 bases agree with TRBD1. V lost 3 bases to trimming and J lost 4 bases; unmatched junction nucleotides: 3. The V gene's germline CDR1 is LGHDT and CDR2 YNNKEL (reference sequence). The CDR3 has 14 amino acids. CDR3 loop: CASSQDRGMYEQYF. The CDR3 DNA reads as TGTGCCAGCAGCCAGGACAGGGGGATGTACGAGCAGTACTTC.

This clone was counted once. The chain is built from TRBV6-4 and TRBJ2-2, with 9 bases fitting TRBD2. With V trimmed by 2 bases and J by 4 bases, 5 bases remained unmatched. Germline CDR1 is MRHNA and CDR2 is SNTAGT. There are 16 residues in the CDR3. CDR3 coding DNA: TGTGCCAGCAGTGACGGTAGCGGGAGAGGCACCGGGGAGCTGTTTTTT. This translates into CASSDGSGRGTGELFF.

The rearrangement links TRBV7-2 to TRBJ1-4; D is uncertain. CDR1 and CDR2 from the germline V gene are SGHTA and FQGNSA. CDR3 length: 15 amino acids. The V end was cut by 5 bases, the J end by 0 bases, with 10 bases between. CDR3 amino acids: CASSRSGATNEKLFF. DNA of the CDR3: TGTGCCAGCAGCCGCTCGGGTGCAACTAATGAAAAACTGTTTTTT.

The V and J genes are TRBV19 and TRBJ1-1; 8 positions match TRBD1. V gave up 3 bases and J gave up 3 bases; unmatched junction bases: 6. The CDR3 has 15 residues. In germline, CDR1 is LNHDA, CDR2 SQIVND (reference sequence). In DNA form, the CDR3 reads TGTGCCAGTAGTATCGACTTGACAGGGGACACTGAAGCTTTCTTT. Its protein is CASSIDLTGDTEAFF.

The chain is built from TRBV6-6 and TRBJ1-5; 7 nucleotides agree with TRBD1. CDR1 MNHNY and CDR2 SVGAGI come from the germline V gene (reference sequence). This CDR3 is built from 14 residues. The trim removed 8 bases at V and 2 bases at J, leaving 6 bases unmatched. CDR3: CASQGVEGNQPQHF. The CDR3 bases are TGTGCCAGCCAGGGGGTCGAGGGCAATCAGCCCCAGCATTTT.

The chain recombines TRBV5-6 with TRBJ1-2; TRBD1 aligns across 8 bases. Germline lookup yields CDR1 SGHDT and CDR2 YYEEEE. Trimming cost V 3 bases and J 0 bases; bases outside gene matches: 4. The CDR3 spans 15 residues. The CDR3 bases are TGTGCCAGCAGCTCTTGGACAGGGCCTAACTATGGCTACACCTTC. Its protein product is CASSSWTGPNYGYTF.

V gene TRBV5-4 combines with J gene TRBJ2-1, with D possibly being TRBD2 (6 bases). The V gene's germline CDR1 is SGHNT and CDR2 YYREEE (reference sequence). Between the trimmed V and J ends, which lost 0 bases and 10 bases, there was a span of 14 bases. This CDR3 contains 14 residues. The CDR3 loop reads CASSLVAGTSEQFF. Written as DNA, the CDR3 is TGTGCCAGCAGCTTGGTGGCGGGGACCTCCGAGCAGTTCTTC.

This sequence joins TRBV30 and TRBJ2-1; TRBD2 aligns across 7 bases. V lost 3 bases to trimming and J lost 12 bases; unmatched junction nucleotides: 5. CDR1 and CDR2 (germline): GTSNPN, SVGIG (reference sequence). The CDR3 has 11 amino acids. The CDR3 sequence is CAWSRTRGQFF. The CDR3 DNA follows: TGTGCCTGGAGCCGGACTAGAGGGCAGTTCTTC.

DNA of the CDR3: TGTGCCAGCAGCCGCAGGGGTGAAAAACTGTTTTTT. Its translation: CASSRRGEKLFF. The chain has TRBV3-1 (or the pseudogene TRBV3-2) and TRBJ1-4, with D tentatively TRBD1 (6 bases). Trimming left V 4 bases short and J 7 bases short, with 7 bases between. Germline V lookup: CDR1 LGHDT, CDR2 YNNKEL (reference sequence). There are 12 residues in the CDR3.

The gene calls are TRBV11-2 and TRBJ2-5; 9 bases fit TRBD2. The CDR3 covers 16 residues. Germline lookup yields CDR1 SGHAT and CDR2 FQNNGV. V lost 5 bases, J lost 5 bases, and 12 bases stayed unmatched. CDR3 DNA: TGTGCCAGCAGCGTCCGACTAGCGGTGGGGCAGGAGACCCAGTACTTC. Residues: CASSVRLAVGQETQYF.

CDR3 coding DNA: TGTGCCAGCAGTAAGACATTAACTAATGAAAAACTGTTTTTT. This sequence encodes CASSKTLTNEKLFF. The chain carries TRBV6-5 and TRBJ1-4; D unclear. The CDR3 consists of 14 residues. Germline V gene data show CDR1 as MNHEY and CDR2 as SVGAGI. The V end was cut by 5 bases, the J end by 1 base, with 8 bases between.

This chain uses TRBV29-1 with TRBJ2-5; the match to TRBD2 covers 8 bases. The V and J ends lost 0 bases and 7 bases, in that order; junction bases with no gene match: 13. The CDR3 sequence is 16 residues long. Germline CDR1 SQVTM, CDR2 ANQGSEA. The CDR3 region is CSVEEGLAGYEGTQYF. DNA of the CDR3: TGCAGCGTTGAAGAAGGATTAGCGGGATATGAGGGGACCCAGTACTTC.

The chain is built from TRBV24-1 and TRBJ1-5; TRBD1 might be the D (5 bases). Germline V gene sequence: CDR1 KGHDR, CDR2 SFDVKD. CDR3 length: 13 amino acids. Trimming cost V 7 bases and J 1 base, with 7 bases left between them. In DNA form, the CDR3 reads TGTGCCACCAGGGCAGGGAGCAATCAGCCCCAGCATTTT. Translation: CATRAGSNQPQHF.

Points on this clone: Other DNA sequences in the sample encode the same CDR3. V is TRBV4-3 and J is TRBJ2-1; TRBD2 is a possible D gene (6 bases). Germline V gene lookup returns CDR1 LGHNA and CDR2 YSLEER. V was cut by 4 bases and J by 3 bases, with 13 bases left in between. The CDR3 length is 15 residues. The CDR3 region is CASSPGVAVYNEQFF. CDR3 nucleotides: TGCGCCAGCAGCCCCGGGGTAGCGGTCTACAATGAGCAGTTCTTC.

The chain has TRBV7-6 and TRBJ2-1; D unclear. This CDR3 contains 11 residues. Trimming removed 2 bases at V and 7 bases at J, with 3 bases between. The germline CDR1 and CDR2 sequences are SGHVS and FNYEAQ. CDR3 amino acids: CASSLLNEQFF. CDR3 sequence (DNA): TGTGCCAGCAGCTTATTAAATGAGCAGTTCTTC.

The chain joins TRBV6-5 to TRBJ2-1; TRBD2 aligns across 8 bases. The CDR3 runs to 16 residues. Germline V gives CDR1 MNHEY, CDR2 SVGAGI. Trimming took 4 bases from V and 7 from J; bases not matched to a gene: 12. CDR3 loop: CASSFTLAGMSNEQFF. The CDR3 DNA reads as TGTGCCAGCAGTTTCACCTTAGCGGGAATGTCGAATGAGCAGTTCTTC.

This chain joins TRBV6-5 and TRBJ1-3, with D possibly matching TRBD1 (6 bases). In germline, CDR1 is MNHEY, CDR2 SVGAGI. The V gene lost 7 bases and the J gene lost 2 bases, with 15 bases spanning the gap. This CDR3 has 15 residues. The CDR3 bases are TGTGCCAGCACTCGGGGGGCTTCGGCTGGAAACACCATATATTTT. This codes for CASTRGASAGNTIYF.

The V call is TRBV28, the J call TRBJ1-5; D is possibly TRBD1 (5 bases). Germline assignment: CDR1 MDHEN and CDR2 SYDVKM. The CDR3 length is 14 residues. With 2 bases removed from V and 7 bases from J, the gap between germline ends came to 12 bases. The CDR3 region has the DNA TGTGCCAGCAGTTTAGCGCAGGGCCAACAGCCCCAGCATTTT. As protein: CASSLAQGQQPQHF.

The CDR3 nucleotides read TGCGCCAGCAGCCCATCGAGGCAGCAAAATCAGCCCCAGCATTTT. Translated: CASSPSRQQNQPQHF. This sequence joins TRBV4-1 and TRBJ1-5; D ambiguous. The length of the CDR3 is 15 residues. Germline V gene sequence: CDR1 MGHRA, CDR2 YSYEKL. V lost 4 bases, J lost 4 bases, and 14 bases lay in between.

V is TRBV29-1 and J is TRBJ2-7; 8 nucleotides line up with TRBD1. The germline V gene encodes CDR1 SQVTM and CDR2 ANQGSEA. The CDR3 contains 12 residues. V shed 6 bases, J shed 6 bases, and the junction held 7 bases outside the gene matches. The CDR3 is CSVEDRVFEQYF. As DNA, the CDR3 is TGCAGCGTCGAGGACAGGGTGTTCGAGCAGTACTTC.

J is TRBJ2-5 and V is TRBV4-1; tentatively, D is TRBD2 (6 bases). The CDR3 is 15 amino acids. V lost 1 base and J lost 5, with 14 bases in between. Germline values: CDR1 MGHRA, CDR2 YSYEKL. CDR3: CASSQGGTPVETQYF. Here the CDR3 DNA reads TGCGCCAGCAGCCAAGGGGGGACTCCCGTGGAGACCCAGTACTTC.

This chain connects TRBV5-4 to TRBJ2-7, with TRBD2 as a possible D gene (5 bases). Trimming took off 0 bases at V and 1 base at J, with 8 bases between the two ends. The CDR3 has 14 residues. Germline CDR1 reads SGHNT; CDR2 reads YYREEE (reference sequence). Written as DNA, the CDR3 is TGTGCCAGCAGCTTGGGCGGGCAATCCTACGAGCAGTACTTC. Its translation is CASSLGGQSYEQYF.

The chain is built from TRBV2 and TRBJ1-2, with D possibly matching TRBD1 (6 bases). Per germline, CDR1 SNHLY and CDR2 FYNNEI. The V end was cut by 2 bases, the J end by 3 bases, with 19 bases between. This CDR3 contains 17 residues. CDR3 amino acids: CASSEFQGMDLDYGYTF. The CDR3, as DNA: TGTGCCAGCAGTGAATTTCAGGGGATGGATCTTGACTATGGCTACACCTTC.